This T cell receptor beta chain was recovered during a study of T cell responses to AZD1222 COVID-19 vaccine. Findings and caveats of the study: Without day 14 samples, only post-peak T cell repertoires were studied. Two AZD1222 doses significantly raised spike-specific TCR breadth and depth over controls. Donors skewed white British and female; clonal diversity was possibly underestimated.

Turning to this clone: Its antigen is not known.

The data were produced by immunoSEQ multiplex PCR, yet TCRdb's version contains in-frame clones alone and is incomplete. The top ten hold 6% to 8% of the sample, which has about 97,000 clones, roughly 89% seen once. The CDR3 covers 14 residues. The germline V gene has CDR1 LGHNA and CDR2 YSLEER. Trimming cost V 0 bases and J 12 bases, with 15 bases left between them. This material consisted of peripheral blood, taken on day 0 of AZD1222 vaccination. This receptor was taken from an adult in good health. V usage is TRBV4-3 and J usage is TRBJ2-1; the D gene could be TRBD1 or TRBD2 (5 bases each). CDR3 coding DNA: TGCGCCAGCAGCCAAGAGAGGACACTAGGCGCGCAGTTCTTC. Protein: CASSQERTLGAQFF.